In its sample, the clone carrying this T cell receptor beta chain was seen many times. Its specificity is not known. The data are from a study of spatial heterogeneity in lung cancer. On the study more broadly: More than nine raw reads, on average, carried each unique TCR and UMI combination. Study-level points and caveats: Blood contained ubiquitous expanded tumor TCRs more at resection than at follow-up.

TCRdb independently ran MiXCR on the 5' RACE reads; one entry per CDR3 protein. This repertoire shows under 20,000 distinct CDR3 sequences, 15% to 20% found once; its top ten account for more than 13%. Documented time point: sample taken at primary tumor resection. The authors sequenced whole RNA from tumor, nontumor lung or frozen PBMC without sorting. The donors, fewer than 90 patients with untreated early-stage non-small cell lung cancer, provided the samples. V gave up 5 bases and J gave up 0 bases, with 11 bases separating them. CDR1 is SGHTA, CDR2 FQGTGA, per germline. The CDR3 totals 14 residues.

The material was PBMCs, obtained at surgery. The origin of this receptor is a male donor with early-stage non-small cell lung cancer. The chain couples TRBV7-3 to TRBJ2-7; D could derive from TRBD1 or TRBD2 (5 bases each). The CDR3 loop reads CASSPGPSSYEQYF. The CDR3 DNA reads TGTGCCAGCAGCCCGGGGCCCTCCTCCTACGAGCAGTACTTC.